A selection of T cell receptor beta chains follows, all from one sample in a study of blood T cell repertoires in COVID-19. The data were produced by immunoSEQ multiplex PCR, yet TCRdb's version contains in-frame clones alone and is incomplete. The profile covers around 200,000 clones, with 70% to 90% appearing a single time and about 5% taken by the ten largest. The sample comprised peripheral blood. The origin of the receptors is a woman aged 80 or over with acute or convalescent COVID-19. Each CDR3 is given with its conserved first and last residue. A D gene is named only where the DNA matches it firmly. Expanded clones are given a class, and other clones once, few, many or no size at all.

CDR3 protein | CDR3 DNA | D gene | V gene | clone size | J gene
CASSLKSPYEQYF | TGTGCCAGCAGTTTAAAGAGTCCCTACGAGCAGTACTTC | . | TRBV28 | . | TRBJ2-7
CASSPPLPRGYGYGYTF | TGTGCCAGCTCACCCCCCTTACCCAGGGGGTACGGCTATGGCTACACCTTC | TRBD1 | TRBV18 | . | TRBJ1-2
CASSSDIRNTEAFF | TGCGCCAGCAGCTCGGACATCCGGAACACTGAAGCTTTCTTT | . | TRBV5-1 | . | TRBJ1-1
CATHGGPSTDTQYF | TGTGCCACACACGGAGGGCCCAGCACAGATACGCAGTATTTT | . | TRBV7-9 | . | TRBJ2-3
CASSVGDSTNQPQHF | TGTGCCAGCAGCGTAGGGGACAGTACAAATCAGCCCCAGCATTTT | TRBD1 | TRBV9 | . | TRBJ1-5
CATSRDGRGGSSGNTIYF | TGTGCCACCAGCAGAGATGGTCGAGGCGGTAGCTCTGGAAACACCATATATTTT | . | TRBV15 | . | TRBJ1-3
CASSPGTGDTQYF | TGTGCCAGCAGCCCAGGGACAGGCGATACGCAGTATTTT | TRBD1 | TRBV6-6 | . | TRBJ2-3
CASSVLSGWGTEAFF | TGTGCCAGCAGCGTACTGTCAGGGTGGGGCACTGAAGCTTTCTTT | . | TRBV9 | . | TRBJ1-1
CASSPAGDQPQHF | TGTGCCAGCTCACCAGCAGGGGATCAGCCCCAGCATTTT | . | TRBV18 | . | TRBJ1-5
CSVVRLRGPYEQYF | TGCAGCGTTGTGCGGCTGCGGGGACCCTACGAGCAGTACTTC | . | TRBV29-1 | . | TRBJ2-7
CASSALSGSSYEQYF | TGCGCCAGCAGCGCACTAAGCGGTAGCTCCTACGAGCAGTACTTC | . | TRBV5-1 | . | TRBJ2-7
CSAGLYGYTF | TGCAGTGCCGGTCTGTATGGCTACACCTTC | . | TRBV20-1 | . | TRBJ1-2
CAITGQLSAGGSSYEQYF | TGTGCCATCACGGGACAGTTAAGCGCGGGGGGTAGCTCCTACGAGCAGTACTTC | . | TRBV2 | . | TRBJ2-7
CASSSGGPRTEAFF | TGTGCCAGCAGCTCAGGGGGTCCGCGCACTGAAGCTTTCTTT | TRBD1 | TRBV7-3 | . | TRBJ1-1
CASSLDQGGYTF | TGTGCCAGCAGCTTAGACCAGGGCGGCTACACCTTC | . | TRBV11-1 | . | TRBJ1-2
CASSRLISTEAFF | TGTGCCAGCAGCCGACTCATCAGCACTGAAGCTTTCTTT | . | TRBV7-3 | . | TRBJ1-1
CASSYDRGSGYTF | TGTGCCAGCAGTTACGACAGGGGGTCTGGCTACACCTTC | TRBD1 | TRBV6-6 | . | TRBJ1-2
CASSIVPGTSTETQYF | TGTGCCAGTAGTATAGTCCCCGGGACTAGCACAGAGACCCAGTACTTC | TRBD2 | TRBV19 | . | TRBJ2-5
CASSQLTGDWGKETQYF | TGCGCCAGCAGCCAGTTGACAGGGGATTGGGGTAAAGAGACCCAGTACTTC | TRBD1 | TRBV4-3 | . | TRBJ2-5
CASSVEGRRLTGNTIYF | TGTGCCAGCAGCGTAGAGGGGAGGAGGCTGACTGGAAACACCATATATTTT | . | TRBV9 | . | TRBJ1-3
CASSRDREETQYF | TGTGCCAGCAGTCGGGACAGAGAAGAGACCCAGTACTTC | TRBD1 | TRBV27 | once | TRBJ2-5
CASSVVGAEDTQYF | TGTGCCAGCAGCGTAGTTGGGGCAGAAGATACGCAGTATTTT | . | TRBV9 | . | TRBJ2-3
CASSLGAPGTSVYNEQFF | TGTGCCAGCAGCTTAGGGGCCCCCGGGACTAGCGTTTACAATGAGCAGTTCTTC | TRBD2 | TRBV7-2 | once | TRBJ2-1
CASTVGQHPYEQYF | TGTGCCAGCACCGTGGGACAGCACCCCTACGAGCAGTACTTC | TRBD1 | TRBV7-9 | . | TRBJ2-7
CASSMIANYGYTF | TGTGCCAGTAGTATGATAGCTAACTATGGCTACACCTTC | . | TRBV19 | . | TRBJ1-2
CASSTGRVPHTEAFF | TGCGCCAGCTCCACGGGGAGGGTCCCTCACACTGAAGCTTTCTTT | . | TRBV5-1 | . | TRBJ1-1
CASSPDRTGAKNIQYF | TGTGCCAGCAGCCCCGACAGGACGGGAGCCAAAAACATTCAGTACTTC | . | TRBV7-9 | . | TRBJ2-4
CASRWTGGADEKLFF | TGTGCCAGCAGGTGGACAGGGGGCGCCGATGAAAAACTGTTTTTT | TRBD1 | TRBV28 | . | TRBJ1-4
CASSVNLYGGYTF | TGTGCCAGCAGTGTCAACCTCTACGGTGGCTACACCTTC | . | TRBV28 | . | TRBJ1-2
CASSLGLGLTDTQYF | TGTGCCAGCAGCTTAGGGCTCGGACTGACAGATACGCAGTATTTT | . | TRBV7-9 | . | TRBJ2-3
CASRTGLAGGTGELFF | TGTGCCAGCAGGACGGGACTAGCGGGAGGAACCGGGGAGCTGTTTTTT | TRBD2 | TRBV2 | once | TRBJ2-2
CSARTNYNEQFF | TGCAGCGCTAGGACTAATTACAATGAGCAGTTCTTC | . | TRBV29-1 | . | TRBJ2-1
CASSYAGIYGYTF | TGTGCCAGCAGTTACGCAGGAATATATGGCTACACCTTC | . | TRBV6-5 | few | TRBJ1-2
CASSLGAGQGIEAFF | TGTGCCAGCAGCTTAGGGGCGGGACAGGGAATTGAAGCTTTCTTT | TRBD1 | TRBV11-2 | . | TRBJ1-1
CASSLSLALAGRTQYF | TGTGCCAGCAGCTTATCTTTAGCACTAGCGGGGAGGACCCAGTACTTC | TRBD2 | TRBV11-2 | . | TRBJ2-5
CASSPIGHPTDTQYF | TGTGCCAGCTCACCTATTGGACACCCCACAGATACGCAGTATTTT | . | TRBV18 | . | TRBJ2-3